The source of this TCR beta chain is a study of OX40 agonist ivuxolimab in advanced cancers. Study summary: Patients undergoing dose escalation presented with hepatocellular carcinoma, melanoma, renal cell or head and neck cancer. Checkpoint inhibitors had been given previously to about 40% of patients.

The protocol was immunoSEQ multiplex PCR, while the TCRdb copy is restricted to in-frame clones and leaves out a portion. The sample lists about 73,000 clones, more than 75% occurring once. Details on this clone: No antigen is known for it.

The V gene's germline CDR1 is MNHEY and CDR2 SVGAGI. V lost 0 bases and J 4 bases, leaving 9 bases between the germline ends. This CDR3 contains 14 residues. Study conclusions and caveats: Partial responders treated at 0.1-3.0 mg/kg exhibited clonal expansion among the lowest measured. Some nonresponders additionally presented with little normalized T-cell clonal expansion.

The TCR originated in an adult with an advanced solid tumor such as melanoma, head and neck, liver or kidney cancer. The sample consisted of CD4+ or CD8+ T cells sorted from blood, taken in a trial of the OX40 agonist ivuxolimab. J is TRBJ1-2 and V is TRBV6-5; tentatively, D is TRBD1 (5 bases). CDR3 sequence reads: CASSYSTDSYGYTF. The DNA of the CDR3 is TGTGCCAGCAGTTACTCGACAGACAGCTATGGCTACACCTTC.